This T cell receptor (beta chain) was identified during a study of T cells in women clearing cervical HPV infection. About the research overall: Case blood was drawn when the lesion was first found; control blood after infection became undetectable. Cases' blood sampling followed lesion detection by median about 21 weeks (90 to 200). Study-level findings and limits: Effector/memory and HPV-specific T cells were not isolated, and association timing is unknown. CIN3+ cases had significantly higher TCR repertoire richness than controls, but evenness did not differ.

Trimming left V 4 bases short and J 4 bases short, with 14 bases between. Per the germline V gene, CDR1 is DFQATT and CDR2 is SNEGSKA (reference sequence). CDR3 length equals 13 residues. Sequencing used immunoSEQ multiplex PCR; TCRdb keeps in-frame clones, though not all of them. The table for this sample gives about 48,000 clones. A note on this clone: The antigen is unknown. The DNA ends 3 residues before the CDR3 does, and the rest of the CDR3 is filled in from the germline J gene.

The sequence was obtained from a woman between 18 and 75 years old with a cervical HPV16 infection that either progressed to CIN3+ or cleared (not recorded which). The sequenced sample was blood buffy coat. V and J are TRBV20-1 and TRBJ2-7; perhaps TRBD1 as D (6 bases). The sequenced CDR3 bases are TGCAGTGCTAAATTGTTGGGGGCTTACGAG. This translates into CSAKLLGAYE. The entire CDR3 protein is CSAKLLGAYEQYF.